This entry lists 2 T cell receptor beta chains sequenced from one sample in a study of blood T cell repertoires in COVID-19. Method: immunoSEQ multiplex PCR; TCRdb's copy keeps in-frame clones and lacks some. The profile shows 150,000 or so clones, more than 75% of them singletons. The sample comprised PBMCs or T cells enriched from blood (not recorded which). These receptors were collected from a man aged 35 to 55 who had recovered from COVID-19.

The chain recombines TRBV30 with TRBJ1-5, with 8 bases matching TRBD1. Germline-derived CDR1 and CDR2 are GTSNPN and SVGIG (reference sequence). V shed 0 bases and J 6 bases; nucleotides not matched to a gene: 7. The CDR3 sequence is 15 residues long. The CDR3 reads CAWSVAGGESQPQHF. Here the CDR3 DNA reads TGTGCCTGGAGTGTGGCAGGGGGCGAGAGTCAGCCCCAGCATTTT.

The table lists this clone with a count of one. This rearrangement joins TRBV27 to TRBJ1-2; the match to TRBD1 covers 7 bases. This CDR3 comprises 15 residues. V trimming: 2 bases; J trimming: 8 bases; junction bases outside the gene matches: 11. CDR1 MNHEY and CDR2 SMNVEV come from the germline V gene (reference sequence). Here the CDR3 reads CASSLVGTAGWGYTF. CDR3 bases: TGTGCCAGCAGTTTAGTGGGGACAGCAGGCTGGGGCTACACCTTC.